Presented here are 6 T cell receptor beta chains from one specimen sequenced in a study of cytomegalovirus exposure and HLA in healthy donors. Primers: 60 Vbeta forward and 13 Jbeta reverse. Some clones are missing from TCRdb's copy, which holds only in-frame ones; the method was immunoSEQ multiplex PCR. The table has 140,000 or so clones, over 70% seen once. The sample consisted of PBMCs. Receptors originate from a man in his forties or fifties in good health and CMV-seronegative.

The J gene is TRBJ1-2, the V gene TRBV9; a weak D match, TRBD1 (6 bases). The CDR3 runs to 14 residues. From germline, CDR1 is SGDLS and CDR2 YYNGEE. The V end was cut by 0 bases, the J end by 6 bases, with 12 bases between. Here the CDR3 DNA reads TGTGCCAGCAGCGTAGGGGGGCAGGGCGATGGCTACACCTTC. It codes for CASSVGGQGDGYTF.

The CDR3 coding sequence is TGTGCCAGCAGCTCCCTGGAGACCCAGTACTTC. It is translated as CASSSLETQYF. This chain uses TRBV7-8 with TRBJ2-5; D uncertain. The CDR3 contains 11 residues. The germline V gene has CDR1 SGHVS and CDR2 FQNEAQ. The V end lost 4 bases, the J end lost 5 bases, and 5 bases lay between the germline ends. Complete variable domain (other parts from reference TRBV7-8 and TRBJ2-5): GAGVSQSPRYKVAKRGQDVALRCDPISGHVSLFWYQQALGQGPEFLTYFQNEAQLDKSGLPSDRFFAERPEGSVSTLKIQRTQQEDSAVYLCASSSLETQYFGPGTRLLVL.

The chain combines TRBV6-5 with TRBJ2-7, with 7 nucleotides matching TRBD1. The CDR3 loop spans 15 amino acids. CDR1 MNHEY and CDR2 SVGAGI come from the germline V gene. J gave up 6 bases and V 0 bases, and 8 bases lay outside the gene matches. CDR3 sequence (DNA): TGTGCCAGCAGTTACTCGAGAGGGGGCGGAATCGAGCAGTACTTC. Its protein is CASSYSRGGGIEQYF.

The rearrangement uses TRBV7-9 and TRBJ2-5, with 9 bases that match TRBD1. CDR1 is SEHNR and CDR2 is FQNEAQ in the germline V gene (reference sequence). The CDR3 runs to 15 residues. J lost 5 bases, V lost 1 base, and 5 bases had no gene match. The CDR3 coding sequence is TGTGCCAGCAGCTTAGTGAGGACAGGGGTTGAGACCCAGTACTTC. Amino acid sequence: CASSLVRTGVETQYF.

This clone was counted a single time. The V call is TRBV29-1, the J call TRBJ2-5, with 9 nucleotides matching TRBD2. Germline V gene sequence: CDR1 SQVTM, CDR2 ANQGSEA. This CDR3 has 13 amino acids. J was trimmed by 5 bases and V by 4 bases; bases with no gene match: 5. DNA for the CDR3: TGCAGCGTTGGCGGGGGGGCCTTGGAGACCCAGTACTTC. Its protein is CSVGGGALETQYF.

The chain uses TRBV27 and TRBJ2-3; 15 positions agree with TRBD2. V was pared by 5 bases and J by 7 bases, with 10 bases of the junction left unmatched. Germline CDR1 is MNHEY and CDR2 is SMNVEV (reference sequence). The CDR3 is made up of 17 amino acids. The CDR3 reads CASSPGLAGGPWNTQYF. The CDR3, as DNA: TGTGCCAGCAGTCCGGGACTAGCGGGGGGCCCTTGGAATACGCAGTATTTT.